This T cell receptor (beta chain) derives from a study of blood T cell repertoires in COVID-19. Study at large: COVID-19 samples collected from the United States, Italy and Spain covered acute and convalescent phases. The cDNA or gDNA used as material had been derived from T cells, B-cell-depleted T cells, or PBMCs.

Original handling: The assay estimated nucleated cells by amplifying reference gene primers. Clones were read by immunoSEQ multiplex PCR, and TCRdb kept only the in-frame ones, dropping some. V and J calls and clone size follow that table, whereas D and trimming were derived from the DNA. The table records around 80,000 clones, over 70% of them present only once. The V and J ends lost 5 bases and 2 bases, in that order; junction bases with no gene match: 7. The CDR3 has 16 amino acids. In germline, CDR1 is SGHNT, CDR2 YYREEE (reference sequence). The V gene is TRBV5-4, the J gene TRBJ2-2; 9 nucleotides line up with TRBD1. The clonotype originates from a man older than 75 with acute or convalescent COVID-19. Material for sequencing was peripheral blood. The CDR3 reads CASRRPGQGNTGELFF. CDR3 bases: TGTGCCAGCAGACGTCCGGGACAGGGTAACACCGGGGAGCTGTTTTTT.